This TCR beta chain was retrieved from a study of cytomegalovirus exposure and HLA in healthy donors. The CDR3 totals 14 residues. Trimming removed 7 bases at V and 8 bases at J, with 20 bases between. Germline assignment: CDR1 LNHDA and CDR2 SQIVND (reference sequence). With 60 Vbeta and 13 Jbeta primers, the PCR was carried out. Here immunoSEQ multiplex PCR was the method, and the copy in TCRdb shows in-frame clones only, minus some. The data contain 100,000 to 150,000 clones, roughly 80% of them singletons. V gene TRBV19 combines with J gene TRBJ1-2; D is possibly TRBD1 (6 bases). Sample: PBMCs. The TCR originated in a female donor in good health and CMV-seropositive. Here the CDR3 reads CASIRAGQSIGYTF. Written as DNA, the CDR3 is TGTGCCAGTATCCGCGCCGGACAGAGTATCGGCTACACCTTC. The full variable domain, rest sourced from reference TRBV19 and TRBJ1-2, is DGGITQSPKYLFRKEGQNVTLSCEQNLNHDAMYWYRQDPGQGLRLIYYSQIVNDFQKGDIAEGYSVSREKKESFPLTVTSAQKNPTAFYLCASIRAGQSIGYTFGSGTRLTVV.